This T cell receptor beta chain was found in a study of T cells in Graves' hyperthyroidism and ophthalmopathy. Study context: Before treatment of any kind, peripheral blood was taken at initial diagnosis. Study conclusions and caveats: The model predicted ophthalmopathy a median around six months before onset.

This clonotype has only a few counts. Its antigen is unknown. Amplification of TCR beta CDR3 regions was performed using RNA transcripts as template. Initially, a first-round RT-PCR of the TCR CDR3 employed the HTBI primer set. Each CDR3 protein is one row after TCRdb ran MiXCR on the multiplex PCR reads. This sample yields under 400,000 distinct CDR3 sequences, of which approximately 15% are seen a single time; roughly 25% belongs to the top ten. The receptor was isolated from a woman aged 18-35 years with Graves' hyperthyroidism that later progressed to Graves' ophthalmopathy. The sample consisted of blood.

The CDR3 coding sequence is TGCAGCGTTGGGCAGGGCGGGGAGACCCAGTACTTC. Translating gives CSVGQGGETQYF. V usage is TRBV29-1 and J usage is TRBJ2-5; D may be TRBD1 or TRBD2 (5 bases each). V lost 4 bases to trimming and J lost 5 bases, with 11 bases between them. The CDR3 covers 12 residues. The V gene's germline CDR1 is SQVTM and CDR2 ANQGSEA.